The 26 T cell receptor beta chains below all came from one sample that was sequenced in a study of cytomegalovirus exposure and HLA in healthy donors. Amplification used 60 Vbeta primers and 13 Jbeta primers. Libraries were prepared by immunoSEQ multiplex PCR; TCRdb keeps only in-frame clonotypes and omits some of them. The repertoire holds about 50,000 clones, with 60% to 75% as singletons. The specimen was PBMCs. The receptor set was obtained from a woman aged 45-65 years in good health and CMV-seronegative.

V and J are TRBV7-8 and TRBJ2-3; D gene uncertain. The CDR3 has 11 residues. Trimming took off 2 bases at V and 5 bases at J, with 2 bases between the two ends. Germline assignment: CDR1 SGHVS and CDR2 FQNEAQ. DNA for the CDR3: TGTGCCAGCAGCTTACGAGATACGCAGTATTTT. This sequence encodes CASSLRDTQYF.

The chain recombines TRBV7-8 with TRBJ2-7; possible D gene TRBD2, 7 bases. V lost 2 bases, J lost 4 bases, and 18 bases lay in between. The CDR3 has 16 amino acids. The germline gives CDR1 SGHVS, CDR2 FQNEAQ. CDR3 protein: CASSLLGGGLGYEQYF. The CDR3 nucleotides read TGTGCCAGCAGCTTATTAGGGGGGGGACTGGGATACGAGCAGTACTTC.

The V call is TRBV25-1, the J call TRBJ1-5; TRBD1 matches 7 bases. The germline CDR1 and CDR2 sequences are MGHDK and SYGVNS. CDR3 size: 13 residues. With V trimmed by 7 bases and J by 6 bases, 6 bases remained unmatched. The CDR3 loop is CASNDREGQPQHF. The CDR3 DNA reads TGTGCCAGCAACGACAGGGAAGGTCAGCCCCAGCATTTT.

The chain uses TRBV6-5 and TRBJ2-7; 10 bases map to TRBD1. V shed 5 bases and J 5 bases; nucleotides not matched to a gene: 6. Germline lookup yields CDR1 MNHEY and CDR2 SVGAGI. The CDR3 consists of 14 residues. The DNA of the CDR3 is TGTGCCAGCAGTGGGACAGGGGTGCAAGACGAGCAGTACTTC. This sequence encodes CASSGTGVQDEQYF.

V usage is TRBV7-3 and J usage is TRBJ2-7; maybe TRBD2 (6 bases). V was clipped by 1 base and J by 7 bases, with 14 bases between them. Germline lookup yields CDR1 SGHTA and CDR2 FQGTGA. The CDR3 covers 14 residues. CDR3 protein: CASSLNGGVGEQYF. The CDR3 DNA follows: TGTGCCAGCAGCTTAAATGGAGGGGTTGGAGAGCAGTACTTC.

This clone was observed at least ten times. The J gene is TRBJ1-2, the V gene TRBV28; D gene uncertain. The CDR3 runs to 17 residues. Trimming stripped 1 base from V and 5 bases from J, with 20 bases between. Germline V gene lookup returns CDR1 MDHEN and CDR2 SYDVKM. The chain's CDR3 is CASSLSPSPRSGYGYTF. CDR3 coding DNA: TGTGCCAGCAGTTTATCACCTTCACCTCGATCGGGTTATGGCTACACCTTC.

J is TRBJ2-1 and V is TRBV28, with TRBD2 matching over 14 bases. Germline-derived CDR1 and CDR2 are MDHEN and SYDVKM. V lost 6 bases to trimming and J lost 5 bases; unmatched junction nucleotides: 6. The CDR3 has 16 residues. The CDR3 reads CASSPRGLAGDNEQFF. CDR3 DNA sequence: TGTGCCAGCAGCCCTCGGGGACTAGCGGGGGACAATGAGCAGTTCTTC.

V usage is TRBV5-1 and J usage is TRBJ1-1, with D possibly matching TRBD1 (5 bases). CDR3 length equals 13 residues. Trimming left V 0 bases short and J 7 bases short, with 10 bases between. Germline V gene sequence: CDR1 SGHRS, CDR2 YFSETQ. The CDR3: CASSLDRIVEAFF. The CDR3 DNA reads as TGCGCCAGCAGCTTGGACAGGATCGTTGAAGCTTTCTTT. The full variable domain, completed using reference TRBV5-1 and TRBJ1-1, is KAGVTQTPRYLIKTRGQQVTLSCSPISGHRSVSWYQQTPGQGLQFLFEYFSETQRNKGNFPGRFSGRQFSNSRSEMNVSTLELGDSALYLCASSLDRIVEAFFGQGTRLTVV.

This clone has a single count. V usage is TRBV28 and J usage is TRBJ2-7, with D uncertain. CDR1 and CDR2 (germline): MDHEN, SYDVKM. The CDR3 spans 16 residues. Trimming removed 3 bases from V and 2 bases from J, with 17 bases in between. The CDR3 is CASSFGGLNSPYEQYF. CDR3 nucleotides: TGTGCCAGCAGTTTTGGCGGCCTTAATAGTCCCTACGAGCAGTACTTC.

As for this clone: The same CDR3 is also encoded by other DNA sequences in this sample. The gene calls are TRBV19 and TRBJ1-1; no clear D gene. The ends were cut back, 7 bases at V and 8 bases at J, with 20 bases in the middle. This CDR3 has 14 amino acids. Per germline, CDR1 LNHDA and CDR2 SQIVND (reference sequence). In DNA, the CDR3 is TGTGCCAGTATCCCGGGAGAGATATTTACGGAAGCTTTCTTT. Its translation is CASIPGEIFTEAFF.

This clone rates as medium-sized (0.01 to 0.1%). The chain carries TRBV15 and TRBJ2-5; perhaps TRBD1 as D (6 bases). V lost 1 base and J lost 4, with 10 bases in between. The germline CDR1 and CDR2 sequences are LNHNV and YYDKDF (reference sequence). The CDR3 is 14 amino acids. CDR3 region: CATSRAGAGETQYF. DNA of the CDR3: TGTGCCACCAGCAGAGCAGGGGCCGGAGAGACCCAGTACTTC.

V and J are TRBV5-6 and TRBJ2-7; weak D call: TRBD1 (7 bases). This CDR3 comprises 15 residues. Germline values: CDR1 SGHDT, CDR2 YYEEEE. V lost 6 bases, J lost 3 bases, and 19 bases lay in between. This chain's CDR3 is CASTPRGAARYEQYF. Here the CDR3 DNA reads TGTGCCAGCACCCCCAGGGGGGCAGCACGCTACGAGCAGTACTTC.

The chain uses TRBV5-1 and TRBJ1-1, with D unclear. This CDR3 has 15 residues. The germline V gene has CDR1 SGHRS and CDR2 YFSETQ. Trimming removed 0 bases at V and 3 bases at J, with 12 bases between. The CDR3 is CASSLGAAGDTEAFF. The CDR3 DNA is TGCGCCAGCAGCTTGGGGGCAGCTGGCGACACTGAAGCTTTCTTT.

The J gene is TRBJ2-1, the V gene TRBV7-2; 9 bases match TRBD2. CDR1 and CDR2 (germline): SGHTA, FQGNSA. This CDR3 has 14 residues. J was trimmed by 9 bases and V by 5 bases; bases with no gene match: 8. The DNA for the CDR3 is TGTGCCAGCAGCCCTCTTGGGCGGGAGGGTGAGCAGTTCTTC. Amino acids: CASSPLGREGEQFF.

V is TRBV28 and J is TRBJ2-5; D is perhaps TRBD2 (7 bases). Germline V gives CDR1 MDHEN, CDR2 SYDVKM. The CDR3 is 14 amino acids. The V and J ends lost 5 bases and 5 bases respectively, with 15 bases between them. The CDR3 region is CASSPGGPLETQYF. The CDR3 bases are TGTGCCAGCAGTCCCGGGGGGCCTTTGGAGACCCAGTACTTC.

The rearrangement uses TRBV18 and TRBJ1-1; D is undetermined. From germline, CDR1 is KGHSH and CDR2 LQKENI. V was trimmed by 6 bases and J by 0 bases, leaving 17 bases between them. The CDR3 has 16 residues. CDR3 nucleotides: TGTGCCAGCTCTGCGGAGGTTTCCGTTATGAACACTGAAGCTTTCTTT. The encoded protein is CASSAEVSVMNTEAFF.

This clone was detected only once. The chain is built from TRBV30 and TRBJ1-5; D call uncertain. The CDR3 extends over 12 amino acids. V was pared by 3 bases and J by 4 bases, with 7 bases between. The germline V gene encodes CDR1 GTSNPN and CDR2 SVGIG (reference sequence). This CDR3 is CAWSWENQPQHF. CDR3 nucleotide sequence: TGTGCCTGGAGCTGGGAGAATCAGCCCCAGCATTTT. Full variable domain (missing parts from reference TRBV30 and TRBJ1-5): SQTIHQWPATLVQPVGSPLSLECTVEGTSNPNLYWYRQAAGRGLQLLFYSVGIGQISSEVPQNLSASRPQDRQFILSSKKLLLSDSGFYLCAWSWENQPQHFGDGTRLSIL.

This sequence joins TRBV19 and TRBJ2-3; 7 bases fit TRBD2. CDR3 length: 11 amino acids. CDR1 is LNHDA, CDR2 SQIVND, per germline (reference sequence). The trim removed 8 bases at V and 6 bases at J, leaving 2 bases unmatched. The CDR3 DNA is TGTGCCAGTGGTAGCGGGGATACGCAGTATTTT. Translation gives CASGSGDTQYF.

The rearrangement joins TRBV7-9 to TRBJ1-5, with D possibly being TRBD1 (6 bases). From germline, CDR1 is SEHNR and CDR2 FQNEAQ (reference sequence). V shed 3 bases and J shed 7 bases, with 7 bases lying between them. This CDR3 spans 12 amino acids. CDR3 sequence (DNA): TGTGCCAGCAGCTTGGACAGCCAGCCCCAGCATTTT. Its protein is CASSLDSQPQHF.

The chain joins TRBV6-5 to TRBJ2-7; D possibly corresponds to TRBD2 (5 bases). Trimming took 6 bases from V and 2 from J, leaving 5 bases between them. CDR1 and CDR2 (germline): MNHEY, SVGAGI. The CDR3 is 11 residues long. The CDR3 loop reads CASSGTYEQYF. CDR3 in DNA: TGTGCCAGCAGCGGGACCTACGAGCAGTACTTC.

The V call is TRBV6-1, the J call TRBJ2-1, with TRBD2 matching over 9 bases. This CDR3 is built from 15 residues. With V trimmed by 2 bases and J by 7 bases, 6 bases remained unmatched. Looked up from germline, CDR1 is MNHNS and CDR2 is SASEGT. Here the CDR3 reads CASSERAGGLNEQFF. In DNA, the CDR3 is TGTGCCAGCAGTGAAAGAGCGGGAGGACTAAATGAGCAGTTCTTC.

CDR3 sequence (DNA): TGTGCCAGCAGCTTGGGAGGGACCCCAGGTGAGCAGTTCTTC. Protein product: CASSLGGTPGEQFF. The V call is TRBV7-9, the J call TRBJ2-1; TRBD2 agrees at 7 bases. Germline assignment: CDR1 SEHNR and CDR2 FQNEAQ (reference sequence). Losses at the gene ends were 3 bases for V and 9 bases for J; bases not matched to a gene: 8. CDR3 length: 14 residues.

There are a few counts of this clone. This chain links TRBV28 with TRBJ2-7; 8 bases fit TRBD1. The CDR3 is made up of 12 amino acids. Losses at the gene ends were 10 bases for V and 4 bases for J; bases not matched to a gene: 6. Germline CDR1 reads MDHEN; CDR2 reads SYDVKM. CDR3 coding DNA: TGTGCCACCGGACAGGGTCGGTACGAGCAGTACTTC. It codes for CATGQGRYEQYF.

This sequence joins TRBV27 and TRBJ1-4; TRBD1 agrees at 8 bases. Germline values: CDR1 MNHEY, CDR2 SMNVEV (reference sequence). This CDR3 is 14 amino acids long. V shed 3 bases and J 8 bases; nucleotides not matched to a gene: 5. CDR3 loop: CASSFQGAREKLFF. As DNA, the CDR3 is TGTGCCAGCAGTTTTCAGGGGGCGAGGGAAAAACTGTTTTTT.

In its sample, this clone was seen a few times. The gene calls are TRBV7-2 and TRBJ2-1; 12 bases align to TRBD2. The CDR3 spans 17 residues. V shed 4 bases and J 6 bases; nucleotides not matched to a gene: 10. Germline values: CDR1 SGHTA, CDR2 FQGNSA. CDR3 in DNA: TGTGCCAGCAGCTCACCTCCTCTAGCGGGGGGGCCCAATGAGCAGTTCTTC. This encodes CASSSPPLAGGPNEQFF.

The table lists this clone with a few counts. The chain has TRBV28 and TRBJ2-3; possibly TRBD2 for D (5 bases). Deletions cut 4 bases from V and 0 bases from J, with 11 bases between. CDR3 length: 15 amino acids. Germline CDR1 is MDHEN and CDR2 is SYDVKM. CDR3 sequence (DNA): TGTGCCAGCAGTTCGGGATTCTATAGCACAGATACGCAGTATTTT. This sequence encodes CASSSGFYSTDTQYF.